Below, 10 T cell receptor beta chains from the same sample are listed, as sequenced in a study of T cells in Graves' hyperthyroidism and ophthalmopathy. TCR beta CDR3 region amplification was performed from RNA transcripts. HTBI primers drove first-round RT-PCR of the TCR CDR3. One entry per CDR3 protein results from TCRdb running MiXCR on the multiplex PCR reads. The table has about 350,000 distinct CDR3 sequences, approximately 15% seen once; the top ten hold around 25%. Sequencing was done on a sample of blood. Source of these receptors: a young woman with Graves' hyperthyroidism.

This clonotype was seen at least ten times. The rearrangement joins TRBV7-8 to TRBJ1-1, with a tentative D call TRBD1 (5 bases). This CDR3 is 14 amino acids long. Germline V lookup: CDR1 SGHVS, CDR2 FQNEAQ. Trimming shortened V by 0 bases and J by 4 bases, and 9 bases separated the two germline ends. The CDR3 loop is CASSLAGRSTEAFF. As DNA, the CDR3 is TGTGCCAGCAGCTTAGCGGGGCGGAGCACTGAAGCTTTCTTT.

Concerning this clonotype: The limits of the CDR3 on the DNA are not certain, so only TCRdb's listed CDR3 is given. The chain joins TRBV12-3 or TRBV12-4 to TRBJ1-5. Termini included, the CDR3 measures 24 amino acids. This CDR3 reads CASTNQTSMYLCAARAGGYQPQHF.

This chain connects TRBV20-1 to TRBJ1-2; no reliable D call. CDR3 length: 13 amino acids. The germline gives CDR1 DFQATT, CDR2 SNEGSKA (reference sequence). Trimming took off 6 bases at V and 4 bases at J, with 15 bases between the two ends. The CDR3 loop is CSAPHEPLYGYTF. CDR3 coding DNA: TGCAGTGCCCCACATGAACCCCTCTATGGCTACACCTTC.

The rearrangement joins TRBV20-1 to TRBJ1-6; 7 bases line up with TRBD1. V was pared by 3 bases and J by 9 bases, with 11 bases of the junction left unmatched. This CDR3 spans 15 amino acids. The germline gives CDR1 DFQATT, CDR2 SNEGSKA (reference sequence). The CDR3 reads CSARVGQAYFSPLHF. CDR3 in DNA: TGCAGTGCTAGGGTCGGACAGGCCTATTTTTCACCCCTCCACTTT.

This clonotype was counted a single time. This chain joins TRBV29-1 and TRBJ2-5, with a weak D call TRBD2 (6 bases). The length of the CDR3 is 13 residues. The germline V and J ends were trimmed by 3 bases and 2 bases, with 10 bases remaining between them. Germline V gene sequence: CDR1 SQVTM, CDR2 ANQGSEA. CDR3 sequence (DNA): TGCAGCGTTGATAGTAGCGGACAAGAGACCCAGTACTTC. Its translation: CSVDSSGQETQYF.

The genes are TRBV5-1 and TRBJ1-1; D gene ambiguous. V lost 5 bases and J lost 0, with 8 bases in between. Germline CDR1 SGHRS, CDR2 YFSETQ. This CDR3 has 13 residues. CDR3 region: CASRSAVNTEAFF. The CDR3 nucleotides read TGCGCCAGCAGATCCGCAGTGAACACTGAAGCTTTCTTT.

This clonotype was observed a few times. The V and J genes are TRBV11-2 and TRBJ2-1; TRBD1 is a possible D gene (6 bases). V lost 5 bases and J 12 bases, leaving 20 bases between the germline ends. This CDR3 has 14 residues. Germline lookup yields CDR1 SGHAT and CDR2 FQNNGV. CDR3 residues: CASSPVPGHRSQFF. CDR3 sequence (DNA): TGTGCCAGCAGCCCCGTCCCGGGACACAGGTCGCAGTTCTTC.

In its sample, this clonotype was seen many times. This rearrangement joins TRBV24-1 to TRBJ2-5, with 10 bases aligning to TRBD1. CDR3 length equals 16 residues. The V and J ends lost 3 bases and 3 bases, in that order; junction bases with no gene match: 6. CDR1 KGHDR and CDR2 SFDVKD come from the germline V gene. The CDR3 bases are TGTGCCACCAGTGATATGGACAGGGGGGGTAAAGAGACCCAGTACTTC. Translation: CATSDMDRGGKETQYF.

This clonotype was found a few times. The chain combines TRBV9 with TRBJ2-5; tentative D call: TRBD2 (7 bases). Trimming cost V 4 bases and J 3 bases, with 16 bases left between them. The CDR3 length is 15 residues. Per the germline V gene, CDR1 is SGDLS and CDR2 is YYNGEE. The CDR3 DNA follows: TGTGCCAGCAGCCCACACGCGGGGGCAGAAGAGACCCAGTACTTC. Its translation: CASSPHAGAEETQYF.

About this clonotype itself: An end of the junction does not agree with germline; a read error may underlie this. CDR3 nucleotides: TGTGCCAGCAGCGGACTAGCGGGAGTTAATGAGCAGCTCTTC. It is translated as CASSGLAGVNEQLF. The chain combines TRBV2 with TRBJ2-1; 13 bases fit TRBD2. The CDR3 is made up of 14 amino acids. Germline V CDR1 and CDR2: SNHLY, FYNNEI.